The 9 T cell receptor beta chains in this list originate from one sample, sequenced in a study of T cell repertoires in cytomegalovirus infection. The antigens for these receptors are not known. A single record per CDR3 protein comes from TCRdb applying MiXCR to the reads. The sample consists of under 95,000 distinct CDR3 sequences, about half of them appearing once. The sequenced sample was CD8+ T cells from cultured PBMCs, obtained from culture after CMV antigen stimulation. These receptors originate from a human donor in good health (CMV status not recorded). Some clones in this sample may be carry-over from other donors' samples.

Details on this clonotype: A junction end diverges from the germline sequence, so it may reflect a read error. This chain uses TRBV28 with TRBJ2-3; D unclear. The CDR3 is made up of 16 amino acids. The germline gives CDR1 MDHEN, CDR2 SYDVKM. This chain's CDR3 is CASSRTAMERTDTKYF. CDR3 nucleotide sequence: TGTGCCAGCAGTCGAACGGCGATGGAGCGCACAGATACGAAGTATTTT.

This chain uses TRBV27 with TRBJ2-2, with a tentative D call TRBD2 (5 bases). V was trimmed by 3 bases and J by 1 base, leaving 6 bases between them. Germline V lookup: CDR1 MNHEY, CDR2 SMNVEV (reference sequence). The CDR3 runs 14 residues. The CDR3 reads CASSLSGNTGELFF. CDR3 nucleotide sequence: TGTGCCAGCAGTTTGAGCGGGAACACCGGGGAGCTGTTTTTT.

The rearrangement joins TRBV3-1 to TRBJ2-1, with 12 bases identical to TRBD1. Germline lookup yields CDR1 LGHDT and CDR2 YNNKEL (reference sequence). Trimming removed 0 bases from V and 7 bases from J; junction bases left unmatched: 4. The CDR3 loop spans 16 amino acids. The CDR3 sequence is CASSQEGTGGFNEQFF. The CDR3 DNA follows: TGTGCCAGCAGCCAAGAGGGGACAGGGGGCTTTAATGAGCAGTTCTTC.

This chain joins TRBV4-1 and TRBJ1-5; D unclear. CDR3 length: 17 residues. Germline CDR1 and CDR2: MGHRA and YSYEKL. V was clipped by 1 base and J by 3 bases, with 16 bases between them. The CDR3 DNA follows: TGCGCCAGCAGCCAAGGAAGTGGACGGAGTGTCAATCAGCCCCAGCATTTT. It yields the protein CASSQGSGRSVNQPQHF.

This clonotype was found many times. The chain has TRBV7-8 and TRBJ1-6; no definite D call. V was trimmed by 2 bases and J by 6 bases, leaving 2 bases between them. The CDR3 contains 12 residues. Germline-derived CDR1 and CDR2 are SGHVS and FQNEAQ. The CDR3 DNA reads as TGTGCCAGCAGCTTACTTAATTCACCCCTCCACTTT. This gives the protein CASSLLNSPLHF. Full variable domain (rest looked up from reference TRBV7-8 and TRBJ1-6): GAGVSQSPRYKVAKRGQDVALRCDPISGHVSLFWYQQALGQGPEFLTYFQNEAQLDKSGLPSDRFFAERPEGSVSTLKIQRTQQEDSAVYLCASSLLNSPLHFGNGTRLTVT.

CDR3 sequence (DNA): TGTGCCAGCAGTGGTACAGGGGCGAATCTCCTGAACACTGAAGCTTTCTTT. Protein product: CASSGTGANLLNTEAFF. The chain uses TRBV6-5 and TRBJ1-1, with 7 bases identical to TRBD1. The CDR3 spans 17 residues. CDR1 is MNHEY, CDR2 SVGAGI, per germline. The ends lost 5 bases at V and 0 bases at J; junction bases unmatched: 12.

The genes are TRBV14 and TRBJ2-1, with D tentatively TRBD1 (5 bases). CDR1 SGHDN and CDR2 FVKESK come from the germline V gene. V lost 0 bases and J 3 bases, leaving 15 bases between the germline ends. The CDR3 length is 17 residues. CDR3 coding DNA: TGTGCCAGCAGCCAAGATCTGGGGCTAGTCAACTACAATGAGCAGTTCTTC. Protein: CASSQDLGLVNYNEQFF.

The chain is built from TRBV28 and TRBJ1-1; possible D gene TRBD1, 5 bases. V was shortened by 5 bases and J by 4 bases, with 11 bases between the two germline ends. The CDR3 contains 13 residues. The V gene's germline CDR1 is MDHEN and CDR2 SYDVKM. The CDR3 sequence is CASSTSGTTEAFF. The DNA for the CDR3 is TGTGCCAGCAGTACTTCAGGGACCACTGAAGCTTTCTTT.

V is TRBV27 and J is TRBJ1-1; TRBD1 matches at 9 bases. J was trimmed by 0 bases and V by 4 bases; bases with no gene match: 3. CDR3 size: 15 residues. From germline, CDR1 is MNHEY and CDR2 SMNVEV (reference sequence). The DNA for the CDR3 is TGTGCCAGCAGTTACCGGACAGGGGTGAACACTGAAGCTTTCTTT. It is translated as CASSYRTGVNTEAFF.